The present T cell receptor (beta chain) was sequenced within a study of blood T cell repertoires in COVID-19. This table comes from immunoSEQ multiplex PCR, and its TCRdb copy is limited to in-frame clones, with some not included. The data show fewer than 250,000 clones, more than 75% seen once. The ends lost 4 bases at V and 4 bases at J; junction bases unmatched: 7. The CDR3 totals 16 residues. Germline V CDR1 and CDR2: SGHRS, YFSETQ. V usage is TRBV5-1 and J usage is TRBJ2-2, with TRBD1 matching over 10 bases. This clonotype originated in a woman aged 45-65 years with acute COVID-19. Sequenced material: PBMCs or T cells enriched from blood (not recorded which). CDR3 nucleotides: TGCGCCAGCAGCCAGACGGGACAGGGGTTCACCGGGGAGCTGTTTTTT. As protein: CASSQTGQGFTGELFF.